What follows are 25 T cell receptor beta chains derived from one specimen sequenced in a study of memory CD4+ T cells and cytomegalovirus serostatus. Single viable CD3+CD4+CD8-CD45RO+ cells were sorted as the memory CD4+ T cells. The method was immunoSEQ multiplex PCR; TCRdb's version includes in-frame clones alone and lacks a portion of them. The sample lists over 35,000 clones; 60% to 85% were seen once. What was sequenced was memory CD4+ T cells from blood. The receptors derive from an adult in good health and CMV-seronegative.

This chain joins TRBV2 and TRBJ1-1; D unresolved. With 11 bases removed from V and 0 bases from J, the gap between germline ends came to 16 bases. Germline lookup yields CDR1 SNHLY and CDR2 FYNNEI. CDR3 length: 14 amino acids. The CDR3: CAGRTRAMNTEAFF. CDR3 sequence (DNA): TGTGCCGGCCGGACGAGGGCCATGAACACTGAAGCTTTCTTT.

The gene calls are TRBV30 and TRBJ2-7, with TRBD1 matching over 7 bases. The length of the CDR3 is 16 residues. V was clipped by 0 bases and J by 2 bases; unmatched bases: 10. Germline loops: CDR1 GTSNPN, CDR2 SVGIG (reference sequence). CDR3 DNA sequence: TGTGCCTGGAGTGTACAGGCGACAGGGTCCCCCTACGAGCAGTACTTC. Encoded protein: CAWSVQATGSPYEQYF.

The chain employs TRBV11-2 and TRBJ1-1; no clear D. V lost 2 bases and J lost 3, with 16 bases in between. From germline, CDR1 is SGHAT and CDR2 FQNNGV. The CDR3 sequence is 16 residues long. The CDR3 here is CASSLTAGLRDTEAFF. The CDR3 coding sequence is TGTGCCAGCAGCTTAACGGCAGGTCTACGTGACACTGAAGCTTTCTTT.

The J gene is TRBJ2-6, the V gene TRBV5-1; no clear D. This CDR3 has 19 amino acids. The V gene lost 1 base and the J gene lost 0 bases, with 17 bases spanning the gap. The germline V gene has CDR1 SGHRS and CDR2 YFSETQ. The CDR3 is CASSLKGNRALSGANVLTF. CDR3 DNA sequence: TGCGCCAGCAGCTTGAAAGGGAATCGAGCCCTCTCTGGGGCCAACGTCCTGACTTTC.

The genes are TRBV5-1 and TRBJ2-3; tentative D call: TRBD2 (5 bases). Germline CDR1 is SGHRS and CDR2 is YFSETQ. The CDR3 contains 15 residues. The V and J ends lost 4 bases and 2 bases respectively, with 14 bases between them. DNA of the CDR3: TGCGCCAGCAGCCTCCGGACTGGAGACACAGATACGCAGTATTTT. Translation: CASSLRTGDTDTQYF.

This rearrangement joins TRBV6-1 to TRBJ1-5, with no clear D. From germline, CDR1 is MNHNS and CDR2 SASEGT. The CDR3 covers 16 residues. Trimming shortened V by 1 base and J by 7 bases, and 17 bases separated the two germline ends. This chain's CDR3 is CASSEEFVTVGQPQHF. CDR3 nucleotides: TGTGCCAGCAGTGAAGAGTTTGTCACAGTAGGACAGCCCCAGCATTTT.

The V gene is TRBV10-2, the J gene TRBJ2-1; 8 nucleotides align to TRBD2. There are 13 residues in the CDR3. The ends lost 11 bases at V and 5 bases at J; junction bases unmatched: 8. CDR1 and CDR2 from the germline V gene are WSHSY and SAAADI. In nucleotides, the CDR3 is TGCGCCGGAGGCGGGGGGCAGGACAATGAGCAGTTCTTC. Translation: CAGGGGQDNEQFF.

The V and J genes are TRBV25-1 and TRBJ2-7, with D hard to call. This CDR3 spans 14 amino acids. The germline CDR1 and CDR2 sequences are MGHDK and SYGVNS. Trimming removed 4 bases at V and 0 bases at J, with 10 bases between. CDR3: CASSGHASSYEQYF. The CDR3, as DNA: TGTGCCAGCAGTGGGCATGCGAGCTCCTACGAGCAGTACTTC.

This chain links TRBV7-7 with TRBJ2-5; a weak D match, TRBD1 (6 bases). Germline V CDR1 and CDR2: SSHAT, FNYEAQ (reference sequence). The CDR3 consists of 15 residues. V was trimmed by 1 base and J by 4 bases, leaving 13 bases between them. The CDR3 DNA sequence: TGTGCCAGCAGCTTAGAGGGCAGGGGAAGAGAGACCCAGTACTTC. Translated: CASSLEGRGRETQYF.

This clone was seen more than once but under ten times. Sequence at one end of the junction differs from germline and may be a read error. This chain uses TRBV6-1 with TRBJ1-6; 9 bases are shared with TRBD1. Germline CDR1 is MNHNS and CDR2 is SASEGT. The CDR3 totals 16 residues. The chain's CDR3 is CASREGQGQENSPLHF. The CDR3 DNA is TGTGCCAGCAGGGAAGGACAGGGGCAAGAGAATTCACCCCTCCACTTT.

J is TRBJ2-3 and V is TRBV6-1; TRBD2 aligns across 10 bases. Germline V CDR1 and CDR2: MNHNS, SASEGT. J lost 7 bases, V lost 4 bases, and 11 bases had no gene match. This CDR3 comprises 16 residues. The CDR3 DNA is TGTGCCAGCAGTGGGAGCGGGGGGGGCGCGGAAAATACGCAGTATTTT. The encoded protein is CASSGSGGGAENTQYF.

The chain has TRBV7-3 and TRBJ2-1, with 13 positions matching TRBD2. The CDR3 has 15 residues. V dropped 5 bases and J dropped 5; count of bases not matched to a gene: 3. Germline V gene lookup returns CDR1 SGHTA and CDR2 FQGTGA. The CDR3 DNA sequence: TGTGCCAGCAGCCCAACTAGCGGGGGGGACAATGAGCAGTTCTTC. This encodes CASSPTSGGDNEQFF.

This chain uses TRBV7-2 with TRBJ1-5, with D possibly matching TRBD1 (6 bases). V was trimmed by 5 bases and J by 0 bases, leaving 8 bases between them. CDR3 length: 14 amino acids. CDR1 and CDR2 (germline): SGHTA, FQGNSA. CDR3 DNA: TGTGCCAGCAGCCCGGACAGTAGCAATCAGCCCCAGCATTTT. Translated: CASSPDSSNQPQHF.

This chain joins TRBV7-9 and TRBJ2-3, with a possible D match to TRBD2 (6 bases). The CDR3 totals 12 residues. Per germline, CDR1 SEHNR and CDR2 FQNEAQ (reference sequence). Trimming took off 4 bases at V and 6 bases at J, with 8 bases between the two ends. The CDR3 here is CASSWEEDTQYF. The CDR3 bases are TGTGCCAGCAGCTGGGAGGAGGATACGCAGTATTTT.

The CDR3 spells CASSPQPGTQAINEKLFF. The CDR3 DNA is TGTGCCAGCTCACCTCAACCGGGAACACAGGCGATTAATGAAAAACTGTTTTTT. The J gene is TRBJ1-4, the V gene TRBV18; perhaps TRBD1 as D (5 bases). This CDR3 is built from 18 residues. V was pared by 3 bases and J by 4 bases, with 21 bases between. Germline CDR1 is KGHSH and CDR2 is LQKENI.

The chain has TRBV6-5 and TRBJ2-5; the D call may be TRBD1 or TRBD2 (5 bases each). The V and J ends lost 2 bases and 5 bases respectively, with 9 bases between them. CDR3 length equals 13 residues. The germline gives CDR1 MNHEY, CDR2 SVGAGI. CDR3 region: CASSYGGGETQYF. The DNA of the CDR3 is TGTGCCAGCAGTTACGGGGGTGGGGAGACCCAGTACTTC.

The table lists this clone with a few counts. This rearrangement joins TRBV30 to TRBJ1-2; 9 nucleotides align to TRBD1. The germline CDR1 and CDR2 sequences are GTSNPN and SVGIG (reference sequence). The CDR3 has 13 amino acids. V shed 7 bases, J shed 8 bases, and the junction held 11 bases outside the gene matches. The CDR3 region has the DNA TGTGCCTCCCCGGATGCGGGACAGGGAGGCTACACCTTC. As protein: CASPDAGQGGYTF.

The chain links TRBV6-1 to TRBJ2-7; D perhaps matches TRBD1 (5 bases). This CDR3 is 16 amino acids long. V lost 0 bases and J lost 0, with 12 bases in between. CDR1 MNHNS and CDR2 SASEGT come from the germline V gene. CDR3 amino acids: CASSEAILGASYEQYF. DNA for the CDR3: TGTGCCAGCAGTGAAGCGATTTTAGGGGCCTCCTACGAGCAGTACTTC.

V gene TRBV30 combines with J gene TRBJ1-5; TRBD1 agrees at 9 bases. The CDR3 length is 13 residues. V shed 2 bases, J shed 5 bases, and the junction held 1 base outside the gene matches. Germline V lookup: CDR1 GTSNPN, CDR2 SVGIG (reference sequence). CDR3 nucleotides: TGTGCCTGGAGTACAGGGGGCCATCAGCCCCAGCATTTT. This gives the protein CAWSTGGHQPQHF.

This clone came up a few times. The chain links TRBV10-1 to TRBJ1-2; no reliable D call. With 0 bases removed from V and 1 base from J, the gap between germline ends came to 6 bases. The germline gives CDR1 WNHNN, CDR2 SYGVQD (reference sequence). This CDR3 contains 14 residues. CDR3 DNA sequence: TGCGCCAGCAGTGAGTCGAGGGATAACTATGGCTACACCTTC. It codes for CASSESRDNYGYTF.

The J gene is TRBJ2-3, the V gene TRBV12-5; TRBD2 agrees at 12 bases. The CDR3 is 17 amino acids. The V segment lost 2 bases and the J segment 3 bases; nucleotides outside the gene matches: 6. Germline assignment: CDR1 LGHNT and CDR2 FRNRAP. As DNA, the CDR3 is TGTGCTAGTGGTTTGCGGTCTAGCGGGGGGGCAACAGATACGCAGTATTTT. Translating it yields CASGLRSSGGATDTQYF.

This chain uses TRBV4-2 with TRBJ1-2; D remains unclear. The germline V and J ends were trimmed by 0 bases and 6 bases, with 2 bases remaining between them. The CDR3 is made up of 11 amino acids. The germline V gene has CDR1 LGHNA and CDR2 YNFKEQ. The CDR3 nucleotides are TGTGCCAGCAGCCAAGATAATGGCTACACCTTC. Its translation: CASSQDNGYTF.

The gene calls are TRBV19 and TRBJ2-1; no clear D gene. Germline CDR1 LNHDA, CDR2 SQIVND (reference sequence). The CDR3 has 13 amino acids. V was cut by 0 bases and J by 15 bases, with 15 bases left in between. The CDR3 reads CASSIDQAPRRFF. CDR3 nucleotides: TGTGCCAGTAGTATAGATCAGGCCCCAAGGCGGTTCTTC.

The chain has TRBV5-6 and TRBJ2-6; maybe TRBD1 (5 bases). The length of the CDR3 is 15 residues. Germline V gives CDR1 SGHDT, CDR2 YYEEEE. V lost 4 bases, J lost 4 bases, and 12 bases lay in between. The CDR3 DNA sequence: TGTGCCAGCAGCGCCAGGGTGTCCGGGGCCAACGTCCTGACTTTC. Its protein product is CASSARVSGANVLTF.

The chain has TRBV7-8 and TRBJ2-3; 8 nucleotides agree with TRBD2. V was pared by 5 bases and J by 2 bases, with 3 bases of the junction left unmatched. The germline gives CDR1 SGHVS, CDR2 FQNEAQ. The CDR3 loop spans 14 amino acids. As DNA, the CDR3 is TGTGCCAGCAGCAGGGGACTAGTCACAGATACGCAGTATTTT. Its translation is CASSRGLVTDTQYF.